This TCR beta chain appears in the sequencing data of a study of response to subunit inactivated influenza vaccine. Study-wide points: The authors suggested that every seasonal influenza vaccination recruits few new T cells.

MiXCR, applied by TCRdb to the RT-PCR reads, yields one record per CDR3 protein. Found here are about 780,000 distinct CDR3 sequences, less than 20% of them singletons; the top ten hold approximately 11%. This clonotype was counted at least ten times. Its antigen is currently unknown. This specimen was PBMCs from blood, taken roughly 5 days after vaccination. This sequence was found in a man between 45 and 60 years old who received an inactivated influenza vaccine.

Written as DNA, the CDR3 is TGTGCCAGCAGTTACTCGAGGGGACTAGGTACCGGGGAGCTGTTTTTT. Protein sequence: CASSYSRGLGTGELFF. The chain links TRBV6-5 to TRBJ2-2; 8 bases fit TRBD2. Germline V gene lookup returns CDR1 MNHEY and CDR2 SVGAGI. This CDR3 is built from 16 residues. The ends lost 0 bases at V and 5 bases at J; junction bases unmatched: 5.